This is a list of T cell receptor beta chains from one sample in a study of blood T cell repertoires in COVID-19. TCRdb's table, derived via immunoSEQ multiplex PCR, lists solely in-frame clones and lacks some. The table includes some 180,000 clones, 70% to 85% detected once. The source material was PBMCs or T cells enriched from blood (not recorded which). These receptors originate from a woman between 55 and 75 years old with acute COVID-19. CDR3s include the opening cysteine and the closing phenylalanine or tryptophan. D genes are given only for firm matches. Clone size appears in some rows only: once, few, many, or a class for an expanded clone.

V: TRBV5-4
size: -
J: TRBJ2-1
D: -
CDR3: CASSRLDNEQFF
DNA: TGTGCCAGCAGCCGACTAGACAATGAGCAGTTCTTC

V: TRBV7-2
size: -
J: TRBJ2-3
D: TRBD2
CDR3: CASSGRLAGDSDTQYF
DNA: TGTGCCAGCAGCGGACGACTAGCGGGGGACTCCGATACGCAGTATTTT

V: TRBV5-1
size: -
J: TRBJ1-1
D: TRBD1
CDR3: CASSNPTGAERAEAFF
DNA: TGCGCCAGCAGCAACCCGACAGGGGCCGAACGTGCTGAAGCTTTCTTT

V: TRBV28
size: -
J: TRBJ1-2
D: -
CDR3: CASSPAQGLANYGYTF
DNA: TGTGCCAGCAGTCCTGCCCAGGGGTTAGCTAACTATGGCTACACCTTC

V: TRBV11-2
size: few
J: TRBJ1-4
D: TRBD1
CDR3: CASSLAPGQGGKLFF
DNA: TGTGCCAGCAGCTTGGCCCCGGGACAGGGGGGAAAACTGTTTTTT

V: TRBV27
size: -
J: TRBJ2-3
D: TRBD2
CDR3: CASSSLAGGGTDTQYF
DNA: TGTGCCAGCAGTTCCTTAGCGGGAGGGGGCACAGATACGCAGTATTTT

V: TRBV25-1
size: -
J: TRBJ2-7
D: TRBD2
CDR3: CASSESPGEGRSYEQYF
DNA: TGTGCCAGCAGTGAATCCCCCGGGGAGGGGAGGTCCTACGAGCAGTACTTC

V: TRBV20-1
size: -
J: TRBJ2-3
D: -
CDR3: CSASAGTASTDTQYF
DNA: TGCAGTGCTAGTGCCGGGACTGCTAGCACAGATACGCAGTATTTT

V: TRBV21-1
size: -
J: TRBJ2-1
D: -
CDR3: CASSARTSEKPETVCYPNEQFF
DNA: TGTGCCAGCAGCGCGCGGACTAGCGAGAAACCAGAGACGGTCTGTTACCCCAATGAGCAGTTCTTC

V: TRBV10-3
size: -
J: TRBJ2-5
D: TRBD2
CDR3: CAISSRTSTKETQYF
DNA: TGTGCCATCAGTAGTAGGACTAGCACAAAAGAGACCCAGTACTTC

V: TRBV6-4
size: -
J: TRBJ2-3
D: -
CDR3: CASRRTGGPTDTQYF
DNA: TGTGCCAGCAGGAGGACGGGGGGCCCCACAGATACGCAGTATTTT

V: TRBV30
size: -
J: TRBJ1-2
D: TRBD1
CDR3: CAWSPGTGSILGYGYTF
DNA: TGTGCCTGGAGTCCCGGGACAGGGTCAATTCTCGGCTATGGCTACACCTTC

V: TRBV18
size: few
J: TRBJ2-2
D: -
CDR3: CASSPTEGQGNTGELFF
DNA: TGTGCCAGCTCACCGACGGAGGGGCAGGGGAACACCGGGGAGCTGTTTTTT

V: TRBV3-1/TRBV3-2
size: -
J: TRBJ1-5
D: TRBD1
CDR3: CASSPRDRVGQPQHF
DNA: TGTGCCAGCAGCCCCCGGGACAGGGTGGGTCAGCCCCAGCATTTT

V: TRBV7-9
size: once
J: TRBJ1-1
D: -
CDR3: CASSYTNTEAFF
DNA: TGTGCCAGCAGCTATACTAACACTGAAGCTTTCTTT

V: TRBV28
size: -
J: TRBJ2-2
D: TRBD2
CDR3: CASLSSGGASTGELFF
DNA: TGTGCCAGCTTGTCCAGCGGGGGGGCGTCCACCGGGGAGCTGTTTTTT

V: TRBV18
size: -
J: TRBJ1-2
D: TRBD1
CDR3: CASSSGQGARGYTF
DNA: TGTGCCAGCTCATCCGGACAGGGGGCGCGCGGCTACACCTTC

V: TRBV11-2
size: -
J: TRBJ2-3
D: -
CDR3: CASSLSPTDTQYF
DNA: TGTGCCAGCAGCTTGAGTCCCACAGATACGCAGTATTTT

V: TRBV6-5
size: -
J: TRBJ2-5
D: -
CDR3: CASSPEEETQYF
DNA: TGTGCCAGCAGTCCCGAGGAAGAGACCCAGTACTTC

V: TRBV7-2
size: -
J: TRBJ2-2
D: -
CDR3: CASSRPDLTRNRATGELFF
DNA: TGTGCCAGCAGCCGCCCAGACCTAACTAGAAACCGGGCAACCGGGGAGCTGTTTTTT

V: TRBV30
size: -
J: TRBJ2-1
D: TRBD2
CDR3: CAWSGTSVKDNEQFF
DNA: TGTGCCTGGAGTGGGACTAGTGTTAAGGACAATGAGCAGTTCTTC

V: TRBV9
size: -
J: TRBJ1-1
D: -
CDR3: CASSSTLNTEAFF
DNA: TGTGCCAGCAGCTCCACACTAAACACTGAAGCTTTCTTT

V: TRBV9
size: -
J: TRBJ1-6
D: -
CDR3: CASSAPRGGPQNSPLHF
DNA: TGTGCCAGCAGCGCTCCTCGGGGGGGTCCACAAAATTCACCCCTCCACTTT

V: TRBV6-2/TRBV6-3
size: once
J: TRBJ1-5
D: -
CDR3: CASTPQGNQPQHF
DNA: TGTGCCAGCACCCCGCAGGGCAATCAGCCCCAGCATTTT

V: TRBV5-1
size: -
J: TRBJ1-1
D: -
CDR3: CASSLLSAGDPNSEAFF
DNA: TGCGCCAGCAGCTTGCTGTCGGCAGGGGACCCCAATTCTGAAGCTTTCTTT

V: TRBV7-9
size: -
J: TRBJ1-2
D: -
CDR3: CASSLVGSEGYTF
DNA: TGTGCCAGCAGCTTAGTGGGTTCGGAGGGCTACACCTTC

V: TRBV12-3/TRBV12-4
size: -
J: TRBJ1-5
D: -
CDR3: CASSLAAGSQHF
DNA: TGTGCCAGCAGTTTAGCTGCGGGGTCCCAGCATTTT

V: TRBV4-1
size: once
J: TRBJ2-5
D: TRBD2
CDR3: CASSQEGSGRGFLLETQYF
DNA: TGCGCCAGCAGCCAAGAAGGTAGCGGGAGGGGTTTTCTCTTGGAGACCCAGTACTTC

V: TRBV6-6
size: -
J: TRBJ2-1
D: TRBD1
CDR3: CASSRQGTGTGDGEQFF
DNA: TGTGCCAGCAGTCGCCAAGGTACCGGGACAGGGGACGGGGAGCAGTTCTTC

V: TRBV4-2
size: -
J: TRBJ2-2
D: TRBD2
CDR3: CASSGLAGDTGELFF
DNA: TGTGCCAGTTCGGGACTAGCGGGAGACACCGGGGAGCTGTTTTTT

V: TRBV10-2
size: -
J: TRBJ1-6
D: TRBD1
CDR3: CASRSRDRGRNSPLHF
DNA: TGCGCCAGCAGGTCCCGGGACAGGGGGAGGAATTCACCCCTCCACTTT

V: TRBV4-1
size: -
J: TRBJ2-5
D: -
CDR3: CASSQAYRTPGQETQYF
DNA: TGCGCCAGCAGCCAAGCTTACCGAACGCCCGGCCAAGAGACCCAGTACTTC

V: TRBV18
size: once
J: TRBJ2-7
D: TRBD2
CDR3: CASSPWNAGGPGEQYF
DNA: TGTGCCAGCTCACCATGGAATGCGGGAGGGCCGGGGGAGCAGTACTTC

V: TRBV9
size: -
J: TRBJ2-2
D: -
CDR3: CASSELRGWTGELFF
DNA: TGTGCCAGCAGCGAGCTTAGGGGGTGGACCGGGGAGCTGTTTTTT

V: TRBV4-3
size: -
J: TRBJ1-1
D: -
CDR3: CASSQDRGKAKAFF
DNA: TGCGCCAGCAGCCAAGATCGAGGGAAAGCAAAAGCTTTCTTT

V: TRBV6-2/TRBV6-3
size: -
J: TRBJ2-6
D: TRBD1
CDR3: CASSSQTGGALGANVLTF
DNA: TGTGCCAGCAGTTCCCAGACAGGGGGGGCCCTCGGGGCCAACGTCCTGACTTTC

V: TRBV6-5
size: -
J: TRBJ2-3
D: -
CDR3: CASSQVTDTQYF
DNA: TGTGCCAGCAGTCAGGTGACAGATACGCAGTATTTT

V: TRBV7-2
size: -
J: TRBJ1-4
D: -
CDR3: CASSPSVGGVVRLFF
DNA: TGTGCCAGCAGCCCCTCGGTGGGGGGGGTAGTACGGCTGTTTTTT

V: TRBV28
size: -
J: TRBJ1-4
D: -
CDR3: CASSLPPGNEKLFF
DNA: TGTGCCAGCAGTTTACCTCCGGGAAATGAAAAACTGTTTTTT

V: TRBV30
size: -
J: TRBJ2-4
D: TRBD1
CDR3: CAWRQGVSSIAKNIQYF
DNA: TGTGCCTGGAGGCAGGGGGTGAGCTCGATAGCCAAAAACATTCAGTACTTC

V: TRBV27
size: once
J: TRBJ2-2
D: -
CDR3: CASSLLAGANTGELFF
DNA: TGTGCCAGCAGTCTCCTCGCCGGGGCGAACACCGGGGAGCTGTTTTTT

V: TRBV5-1
size: -
J: TRBJ2-1
D: TRBD1
CDR3: CASSSTGDDYNEQFF
DNA: TGCGCCAGCAGCTCTACAGGGGATGATTACAATGAGCAGTTCTTC

V: TRBV30
size: -
J: TRBJ2-5
D: TRBD2
CDR3: CACRLAGGEETQYF
DNA: TGTGCCTGCCGACTAGCGGGGGGGGAGGAGACCCAGTACTTC

V: TRBV7-2
size: -
J: TRBJ2-3
D: TRBD2
CDR3: CASSREGGVGFDTQYF
DNA: TGTGCCAGCAGCAGGGAGGGCGGGGTTGGTTTTGATACGCAGTATTTT

V: TRBV4-1
size: -
J: TRBJ1-1
D: -
CDR3: CASSQWDLSGTEAFF
DNA: TGCGCCAGCAGCCAGTGGGACTTGTCGGGCACTGAAGCTTTCTTT

V: TRBV11-2
size: few
J: TRBJ2-1
D: TRBD2
CDR3: CASSFLAGGYNEQFF
DNA: TGTGCCAGCAGCTTCTTAGCGGGGGGTTACAATGAGCAGTTCTTC